A selection of T cell receptor beta chains follows, all from one sample in a study of blood T cell repertoires in COVID-19. Sequencing used immunoSEQ multiplex PCR; TCRdb keeps in-frame clones, though not all of them. The table records around 330,000 clones, 70% to 90% of them present only once. The specimen sequenced was peripheral blood. The receptors come from a woman in her 30s with COVID-19, enrolled during active disease. Each CDR3 is given with its conserved first and last residue. Each record gives: D gene, V gene, clone size, J gene, CDR3 DNA, CDR3 protein. The D gene is left open where the match is weak. Size is omitted from some rows. Given values are once, few, many or a class for expanded clones.

>TRBD1|TRBV27|-|TRBJ1-1
TGTGCCAGCAGTACGAAGCGGGACAGGGAGTTGGCTTTCTTT
CASSTKRDRELAFF
>-|TRBV6-5|few|TRBJ2-2
TGTGCCAGCAGTAGGGGCGACCTGAACACCGGGGAGCTGTTTTTT
CASSRGDLNTGELFF
>TRBD1|TRBV19|-|TRBJ1-5
TGTGCCAGTAGTGCAGGGGGCCGTAGCAATCAGCCCCAGCATTTT
CASSAGGRSNQPQHF
>-|TRBV24-1|-|TRBJ2-1
TGTGCCACCAGTGATTTCCGTGAGCAGTTCTTC
CATSDFREQFF
>TRBD1|TRBV19|-|TRBJ1-1
TGTGCCACCAAGGGACAGGGCACTGAAGCTTTCTTT
CATKGQGTEAFF
>-|TRBV6-5|-|TRBJ2-3
TGTGCCAGCAGGGGGCGGGGCCTAACCACAGATACGCAGTATTTT
CASRGRGLTTDTQYF
>-|TRBV7-8|few|TRBJ1-6
TGTGCCAGCAGCTTAGGTGCCGGCTCCTATAATTCACCCCTCCACTTT
CASSLGAGSYNSPLHF
>-|TRBV28|-|TRBJ1-5
TGTGCCAGCAGAACGGAGACAGTCCGTCAGCCCCAGCATTTT
CASRTETVRQPQHF
>-|TRBV18|-|TRBJ2-6
TGTGCCAGCTCAGGCGGAGGCTCTGGGGCCAACGTCCTGACTTTC
CASSGGGSGANVLTF
>-|TRBV10-2|-|TRBJ1-5
TGCGCCAGCAGCCGCGACATGGGTCTTGGGCGCAATCAGCCCCAGCATTTT
CASSRDMGLGRNQPQHF
>-|TRBV14|-|TRBJ2-7
TGTGCCAGCAGCCAATTATCCTACGAGCAGTACTTC
CASSQLSYEQYF
>TRBD1|TRBV6-5|-|TRBJ1-6
TGTGCCAGCAGTTACAGGGACAGTCGGTATTCACCCCTCCACTTT
CASSYRDSRYSPLHF
>-|TRBV9|-|TRBJ2-3
TGTGCCAGCAGCGTAGCCTCGGGGGGCATAGCAGATACGCAGTATTTT
CASSVASGGIADTQYF
>TRBD1|TRBV18|-|TRBJ2-1
TGTGCCAGCAACCGGGACAGTTACAATGAGCAGTTCTTC
CASNRDSYNEQFF
>-|TRBV3-1/TRBV3-2|-|TRBJ2-1
TGTGCCAGCAGCCGCAATTCGGGCGGCCTAGCCTATAATGAGCAGTTCTTC
CASSRNSGGLAYNEQFF
>-|TRBV29-1|-|TRBJ2-3
TGCAGTCACTGGACTCCCCCAGATACGCAGTATTTT
CSHWTPPDTQYF
>-|TRBV9|-|TRBJ2-1
TGTGCCAGCAGCGTAGTATGGGGGGGCGGAGATGAGCAGTTCTTC
CASSVVWGGGDEQFF
>-|TRBV14|-|TRBJ1-5
TGTGCCAGCAGCTTAACTCAGGATCAGCCCCAGCATTTT
CASSLTQDQPQHF
>-|TRBV11-3|-|TRBJ1-1
TGTGCCAGCAGCTTAGGAGGTGAAGCTTTCTTT
CASSLGGEAFF
>-|TRBV6-5|-|TRBJ1-5
TGTGCCAGCAGTCGACAGGAGTATAGCAATCAGCCCCAGCATTTT
CASSRQEYSNQPQHF
>-|TRBV29-1|once|TRBJ1-2
TGCAGCGTTGAAGATCCCTTCACCCTGGGAGGAGGCTACACCTTC
CSVEDPFTLGGGYTF
>-|TRBV21-1|once|TRBJ2-2
TGTGCCAGCAGCAAAAGGGACAGGGTGGTAAGCGGGGAGCTGTTTTTT
CASSKRDRVVSGELFF
>TRBD1|TRBV5-1|-|TRBJ1-2
TGCGCCAGCAGCCCGGGACAGGCAGTGAGATATGGCTACACCTTC
CASSPGQAVRYGYTF
>TRBD1|TRBV5-1|-|TRBJ2-1
TGCGCCAGCAGCTACTCCGGGACAGGGGGCTACAATGAGCAGTTCTTC
CASSYSGTGGYNEQFF
>-|TRBV6-2/TRBV6-3|many|TRBJ2-6
TGTGCCAGCAGTTATCAGGGCTCCGGGGCCAACGTCCTGACTTTC
CASSYQGSGANVLTF
>-|TRBV7-9|once|TRBJ1-1
TGTGCCAGCAGCTTAGCCTCCAGGAATGCTGAAGCTTTCTTT
CASSLASRNAEAFF
>-|TRBV6-1|-|TRBJ2-1
TGTGCCAGCAGTGATCAACAGTCTTGGTCCTACAATGAGCAGTTCTTC
CASSDQQSWSYNEQFF
>-|TRBV6-5|-|TRBJ1-1
TGTGCCAGCAGTTACTCTCGCTTCCAGGCAAACACTGAAGCTTTCTTT
CASSYSRFQANTEAFF
>TRBD1|TRBV4-2|-|TRBJ1-4
TGTGCCAGCAGCCAAGCCTGGACAGGGGCTGGTGAAAAACTGTTTTTT
CASSQAWTGAGEKLFF
>-|TRBV2|-|TRBJ2-7
TGTGCCAGCAGTGCTAGCTCCTACGAGCAGTACTTC
CASSASSYEQYF
>TRBD1|TRBV6-5|-|TRBJ1-5
TGTGCCAGCAGCCCCCGGACAGGGAACGATCAGCCCCAGCATTTT
CASSPRTGNDQPQHF
>TRBD1|TRBV25-1|-|TRBJ1-1
TGTGCCAGCAGTGTCGGGACAGGGGGCATTATCACTGAAGCTTTCTTT
CASSVGTGGIITEAFF
>-|TRBV4-2|-|TRBJ2-3
TGTGCCAGCAGCCAAGGACTCCAAGGGGGGGCACCAGATACGCAGTATTTT
CASSQGLQGGAPDTQYF
>-|TRBV15|-|TRBJ2-3
TGTGCCACCACTCAGGGAACTTCTGACACAGATACGCAGTATTTT
CATTQGTSDTDTQYF
>-|TRBV18|-|TRBJ1-6
TGTGCCAGCTCACTTGACAGTACCTTTAATTCACCCCTCCACTTT
CASSLDSTFNSPLHF